This passage covers 16 T cell receptor beta chains from one sample sequenced in a study of CD8 T cells in Susac syndrome (dated 2019 in TCRdb). The library was generated by the immunoSEQ multiplex PCR assay. RNA was extracted with the RNeasy kit and 0.5 to 1 ug was reverse transcribed using random hexamers. Clones were called with MiXCR by TCRdb after fastp trimmed the public reads at Q25, and only in-frame beta chains were retained. CDR3 protein sequences are deduplicated, and each keeps its most common genes and DNA. The sample contains a few hundred thousand distinct CDR3 sequences, approximately 89% of them found a single time. Of the sample, less than 0.2% is held by the ten largest clones. Input material: CD8+ T cells from PBMCs. Receptor source: a human donor with multiple sclerosis.

The V call is TRBV19, the J call TRBJ1-2; 8 bases line up with TRBD1. Germline CDR1 is LNHDA and CDR2 is SQIVND (reference sequence). V lost 3 bases to trimming and J lost 8 bases; unmatched junction nucleotides: 5. This CDR3 is 13 amino acids long. DNA for the CDR3: TGTGCCAGTAGTATTGGACAGGGCAACGGCTACACCTTC. It specifies CASSIGQGNGYTF.

The CDR3 region is CASRIAGEQETQYF. CDR3 in DNA: TGCGCCAGCAGAATAGCGGGTGAACAAGAGACCCAGTACTTC. The V call is TRBV5-1, the J call TRBJ2-5; 7 nucleotides line up with TRBD2. The J segment lost 2 bases and the V segment lost 5 bases, leaving 6 bases of the junction unmatched. The CDR3 contains 14 residues. Germline CDR1 and CDR2: SGHRS and YFSETQ.

The chain couples TRBV20-1 to TRBJ2-1; a weak D match, TRBD1 (6 bases). This CDR3 is 14 amino acids long. The germline gives CDR1 DFQATT, CDR2 SNEGSKA (reference sequence). Trimming stripped 0 bases from V and 5 bases from J, with 11 bases between. For the CDR3, the DNA is TGCAGTGCTAGAGACCCGACAGGAGACAATGAGCAGTTCTTC. It encodes CSARDPTGDNEQFF.

The rearrangement joins TRBV19 to TRBJ2-7; TRBD2 aligns across 8 bases. The V gene end was trimmed by 10 bases and the J gene end by 3 bases; junction bases not matched to a gene: 11. Germline CDR1 and CDR2: LNHDA and SQIVND (reference sequence). This CDR3 region has 14 residues. The CDR3 is CATASAGGYYEQYF. The CDR3 DNA sequence: TGTGCCACGGCATCGGCGGGGGGCTACTACGAGCAGTACTTC.

The chain combines TRBV30 with TRBJ1-2; the D is unclear. This CDR3 is built from 15 residues. Germline CDR1 GTSNPN, CDR2 SVGIG (reference sequence). V was shortened by 1 base and J by 2 bases, with 14 bases between the two germline ends. This CDR3 is CAWSGTWAENYGYTF. Here the CDR3 DNA reads TGTGCCTGGAGTGGGACCTGGGCGGAGAACTATGGCTACACCTTC.

The rearrangement joins TRBV5-4 to TRBJ2-5; TRBD2 agrees at 8 bases. The CDR3 is 17 residues long. The V gene end was trimmed by 3 bases and the J gene end by 5 bases; junction bases not matched to a gene: 15. The V gene's germline CDR1 is SGHNT and CDR2 YYREEE (reference sequence). CDR3 loop: CASSSAELGGGSETQYF. The CDR3 nucleotides read TGTGCCAGCAGCTCTGCCGAACTTGGCGGGGGGTCGGAGACCCAGTACTTC.

V usage is TRBV12-3 or TRBV12-4 and J usage is TRBJ2-1; D not resolved. The CDR3 is 13 amino acids. The ends were cut back, 4 bases at V and 1 base at J, with 5 bases in the middle. CDR3 DNA: TGTGCCAGCAGTTCACAATCCTACAATGAGCAGTTCTTC. It is translated as CASSSQSYNEQFF.

Concerning this clonotype itself: The germline gene is not matched at one end of the junction; a read error may be the cause. The V call is TRBV3-1, the J call TRBJ1-3; TRBD1 might be the D (5 bases). The CDR3 is made up of 12 amino acids. CDR1 and CDR2 (germline): LGHDT, YNNKEL (reference sequence). The CDR3 protein is CASRGQGRDGAF. The CDR3 DNA reads as TGTGCCAGCAGGGGCCAGGGTAGGGACGGTGCTTTT.

The chain recombines TRBV6-1 with TRBJ2-6, with 10 bases matching TRBD2. Germline loops: CDR1 MNHNS, CDR2 SASEGT. CDR3 length equals 16 residues. Unmatched junction bases numbered 5, after V lost 5 bases and J lost 4 bases. CDR3 loop: CASSPSGSGGANVLTF. CDR3 DNA: TGTGCCAGCAGTCCTAGCGGGAGTGGGGGGGCCAACGTCCTGACTTTC.

The gene calls are TRBV4-3 and TRBJ2-7; 8 nucleotides align to TRBD1. V was pared by 0 bases and J by 5 bases, with 12 bases of the junction left unmatched. This CDR3 is built from 17 residues. CDR1 and CDR2 from the germline V gene are LGHNA and YSLEER. The DNA of the CDR3 is TGCGCCAGCAGCCAAGATCACGGGTCAACAGGGGGACACGAGCAGTACTTC. This sequence encodes CASSQDHGSTGGHEQYF.

The genes are TRBV7-9 and TRBJ2-3, with 7 bases that match TRBD1. V dropped 5 bases and J dropped 1; count of bases not matched to a gene: 6. In germline, CDR1 is SEHNR, CDR2 FQNEAQ (reference sequence). This CDR3 has 15 residues. DNA of the CDR3: TGTGCCAGCAGCCCGGGACAGTCGGGCACAGATACGCAGTATTTT. Residues: CASSPGQSGTDTQYF.

The chain employs TRBV5-1 and TRBJ1-1; 7 bases match TRBD1. The V and J ends lost 4 bases and 3 bases, in that order; junction bases with no gene match: 9. The CDR3 covers 15 residues. Germline V gives CDR1 SGHRS, CDR2 YFSETQ. Written as DNA, the CDR3 is TGCGCCAGCAGCGGGCCGACAGGGTGGGACACTGAAGCTTTCTTT. It yields the protein CASSGPTGWDTEAFF.

This chain joins TRBV11-2 and TRBJ2-1, with 13 bases matching TRBD2. Germline loops: CDR1 SGHAT, CDR2 FQNNGV. V lost 4 bases to trimming and J lost 10 bases; unmatched junction nucleotides: 7. The CDR3 runs to 15 residues. The CDR3, as DNA: TGTGCCAGCAGCTACGGGACTAGCGGGATCGGGGAGCAGTTCTTC. Its translation: CASSYGTSGIGEQFF. Drawing the rest from reference TRBV11-2 and TRBJ2-1, the complete variable domain is EAGVAQSPRYKIIEKRQSVAFWCNPISGHATLYWYQQILGQGPKLLIQFQNNGVVDDSQLPKDRFSAERLKGVDSTLKIQPAKLEDSAVYLCASSYGTSGIGEQFFGPGTRLTVL.

This rearrangement joins TRBV29-1 to TRBJ1-2; TRBD1 matches at 7 bases. The CDR3 is 17 residues long. Per the germline V gene, CDR1 is SQVTM and CDR2 is ANQGSEA. The V and J ends lost 6 bases and 8 bases, in that order; junction bases with no gene match: 24. CDR3 protein: CSVASRDRPLPVGGYTF. The CDR3, as DNA: TGCAGCGTCGCTTCCCGGGACAGACCTTTGCCCGTCGGGGGCTACACCTTC.

The chain carries TRBV3-1 and TRBJ1-4; D is undetermined. The CDR3 sequence is 14 residues long. The V end was cut by 4 bases, the J end by 5 bases, with 11 bases between. Germline V gene sequence: CDR1 LGHDT, CDR2 YNNKEL (reference sequence). The CDR3 here is CASSPWTENEKLFF. The CDR3 DNA reads as TGTGCCAGCAGCCCGTGGACGGAGAATGAAAAACTGTTTTTT. Filled out from reference TRBV3-1 and TRBJ1-4, the complete variable domain reads DTAVSQTPKYLVTQMGNDKSIKCEQNLGHDTMYWYKQDSKKFLKIMFSYNNKELIINETVPNRFSPKSPDKAHLNLHINSLELGDSAVYFCASSPWTENEKLFFGSGTQLSVL.

The CDR3: CSARGLAGVGDEQFF. The CDR3 DNA reads as TGCAGTGCTAGAGGACTAGCGGGCGTGGGGGATGAGCAGTTCTTC. This chain links TRBV20-1 with TRBJ2-1, with TRBD2 matching 10 bases. The CDR3 spans 15 residues. The junction had 8 bases not matched to a gene; V was cut back by 1 base and J by 8 bases. Germline values: CDR1 DFQATT, CDR2 SNEGSKA (reference sequence).